This passage covers 15 T cell receptor beta chains from one sample sequenced in a study of blood T cell repertoires in COVID-19. Repertoires were generated with immunoSEQ multiplex PCR, while TCRdb's copy carries only in-frame clones and drops some. The repertoire includes about 480,000 clones, more than 85% of them detected once, and under 9.5% sits in the top ten. The sequencing input was PBMCs or T cells enriched from blood (not recorded which). These receptors all stem from a woman in her fifties or sixties who had recovered from COVID-19.

The chain uses TRBV3-1 (or the pseudogene TRBV3-2) and TRBJ1-6; no reliable D call. This CDR3 is built from 13 residues. CDR1 and CDR2 (germline): LGHDT, YNNKEL (reference sequence). Trimming cost V 1 base and J 11 bases, with 9 bases left between them. The chain's CDR3 is CASSQVRSPPLHF. The CDR3 nucleotides read TGTGCCAGCAGCCAAGTAAGAAGCCCACCCCTCCACTTT.

This clone was seen only once. The chain carries TRBV4-1 and TRBJ2-5; 10 nucleotides align to TRBD1. V lost 0 bases and J lost 4; bases outside the gene matches: 14. Germline CDR1 reads MGHRA; CDR2 reads YSYEKL. The CDR3 loop spans 19 amino acids. The CDR3 DNA follows: TGCGCCAGCAGCCAAGATTCCCCCGGGACAGGGGAAATCGGAGAGACCCAGTACTTC. Translated, it gives CASSQDSPGTGEIGETQYF.

The rearrangement uses TRBV10-3 and TRBJ2-2, with D unclear. V lost 3 bases and J lost 5, with 7 bases in between. The CDR3 extends over 13 amino acids. The V gene's germline CDR1 is ENHRY and CDR2 SYGVKD. The CDR3 region has the DNA TGTGCCATCAGTGATACGCGGACCGGGGAGCTGTTTTTT. Residues: CAISDTRTGELFF.

The chain is built from TRBV5-1 and TRBJ1-5; unclear D gene. Trimming took off 4 bases at V and 3 bases at J, with 11 bases between the two ends. The V gene's germline CDR1 is SGHRS and CDR2 YFSETQ. The CDR3 is 14 residues long. CDR3 loop: CASSEGANNQPQHF. CDR3 nucleotides: TGCGCCAGCAGCGAGGGAGCAAACAATCAGCCCCAGCATTTT.

This clone was detected a few times. The V and J genes are TRBV2 and TRBJ2-1, with a weak D call TRBD1 (6 bases). The CDR3 loop spans 15 amino acids. Germline values: CDR1 SNHLY, CDR2 FYNNEI. V was pared by 5 bases and J by 4 bases, with 15 bases between. The CDR3 nucleotides read TGTGCCAGCAGTTCACAGGGAAATCAATACAATGAGCAGTTCTTC. It is translated as CASSSQGNQYNEQFF.

This clone was seen a handful of times. The chain has TRBV5-1 and TRBJ1-1, with 8 nucleotides matching TRBD1. Germline CDR1 SGHRS, CDR2 YFSETQ. V shed 2 bases, J shed 6 bases, and the junction held 6 bases outside the gene matches. The CDR3 has 14 amino acids. The CDR3 DNA is TGCGCCAGCAGCTTAGTACAGGGGGAGGCTGAAGCTTTCTTT. This sequence encodes CASSLVQGEAEAFF.

The chain is built from TRBV19 and TRBJ1-2, with TRBD1 matching over 11 bases. Trimming at V came to 5 bases and at J to 5 bases, leaving 10 bases not matched to a gene. The CDR3 has 16 residues. The V gene's germline CDR1 is LNHDA and CDR2 SQIVND (reference sequence). The CDR3 region has the DNA TGTGCCAGTAGTTCCCGGACAGGGGGCCTCTGGTATGGCTACACCTTC. Encoded protein: CASSSRTGGLWYGYTF.

This clone was recorded only once. The gene calls are TRBV7-8 and TRBJ1-1; 7 bases are shared with TRBD1. Germline V gene lookup returns CDR1 SGHVS and CDR2 FQNEAQ. The CDR3 covers 15 residues. J gave up 0 bases and V 3 bases, and 4 bases lay outside the gene matches. CDR3 in amino acids: CASSLTGTVNTEAFF. The CDR3 nucleotides read TGTGCCAGCAGCTTGACCGGGACAGTGAACACTGAAGCTTTCTTT.

The rearrangement joins TRBV20-1 to TRBJ2-3; 7 bases are shared with TRBD2. Germline lookup yields CDR1 DFQATT and CDR2 SNEGSKA (reference sequence). Trimming removed 3 bases from V and 2 bases from J; junction bases left unmatched: 5. This CDR3 is 14 amino acids long. The CDR3 is CSASGLGTTDTQYF. Here the CDR3 DNA reads TGCAGTGCTAGTGGACTAGGCACCACAGATACGCAGTATTTT.

The rearrangement links TRBV5-1 to TRBJ1-4; 9 positions agree with TRBD1. Losses at the gene ends were 0 bases for V and 4 bases for J; bases not matched to a gene: 4. The CDR3 contains 16 residues. Germline CDR1 is SGHRS and CDR2 is YFSETQ. CDR3 sequence: CASSLAGQGINEKLFF. DNA of the CDR3: TGCGCCAGCAGCTTGGCGGGACAGGGTATTAATGAAAAACTGTTTTTT.

The chain recombines TRBV28 with TRBJ1-2, with D perhaps TRBD1 (6 bases). There are 14 residues in the CDR3. The V gene's germline CDR1 is MDHEN and CDR2 SYDVKM. The germline V and J ends were trimmed by 2 bases and 3 bases, with 10 bases remaining between them. This chain's CDR3 is CASSLVNRDYGYTF. DNA for the CDR3: TGTGCCAGCAGTTTAGTGAACAGGGACTATGGCTACACCTTC.

The V and J genes are TRBV5-6 and TRBJ1-5; D possibly corresponds to TRBD1 (5 bases). The CDR3 covers 14 residues. The V end lost 2 bases, the J end lost 2 bases, and 8 bases lay between the germline ends. The germline V gene encodes CDR1 SGHDT and CDR2 YYEEEE. The CDR3: CASSLLGGNQPQHF. The DNA of the CDR3 is TGTGCCAGCAGCTTATTAGGGGGCAATCAGCCCCAGCATTTT.

This chain connects TRBV7-2 to TRBJ2-4; 12 nucleotides agree with TRBD2. Germline CDR1 SGHTA, CDR2 FQGNSA. V lost 4 bases and J lost 4; bases outside the gene matches: 5. The CDR3 contains 16 residues. The CDR3 DNA reads TGTGCCAGCAGCTCCCCGGGGACTAGCGGGAAAAACATTCAGTACTTC. This gives the protein CASSSPGTSGKNIQYF.

CDR3 sequence reads: CASRLVKGDRDTEAFF. The CDR3 DNA is TGTGCAAGTCGCTTAGTCAAAGGTGACAGGGACACTGAAGCTTTCTTT. V usage is TRBV12-2 and J usage is TRBJ1-1; the table's D call, TRBD1, has no DNA check behind it. TRBV12-2 corresponds to a pseudogene. CDR3 size: 16 residues.

The CDR3 here is CASIPPKGPSKRSPLHF. In DNA form, the CDR3 reads TGTGCCAGCATCCCGCCTAAAGGGCCCTCAAAGCGGTCACCCCTCCACTTT. J is TRBJ1-6 and V is TRBV21-1. TRBV21-1 is annotated as a pseudogene. The CDR3 loop spans 17 amino acids.